This entry lists 2 T cell receptor beta chains sequenced from one sample in a study of somatic mutations in cytotoxic T cells in rheumatoid arthritis. Sequenced by immunoSEQ multiplex PCR; TCRdb stores in-frame clones only, minus some. The table has around 6,000 clones, roughly four fifths seen once. Sequencing input: CD8+ T cells sorted from blood. The origin of the receptors is a woman aged 45-65 years with rheumatoid arthritis.

This rearrangement joins TRBV9 to TRBJ2-1; tentatively, D is TRBD2 (6 bases). The germline CDR1 and CDR2 sequences are SGDLS and YYNGEE. CDR3 size: 14 residues. Trimming left V 0 bases short and J 6 bases short, with 10 bases between. The CDR3 here is CASSVVGGLNEQFF. The CDR3, as DNA: TGTGCCAGCAGCGTAGTGGGGGGTCTCAATGAGCAGTTCTTC.

The chain has TRBV2 and TRBJ1-1; 7 bases are a match to TRBD1. The CDR3 sequence is 15 residues long. CDR1 and CDR2 from the germline V gene are SNHLY and FYNNEI. V was pared by 6 bases and J by 0 bases, with 7 bases of the junction left unmatched. This chain's CDR3 is CASSQRQGVNTEAFF. CDR3 DNA: TGTGCCAGCAGCCAGAGACAGGGAGTGAACACTGAAGCTTTCTTT.